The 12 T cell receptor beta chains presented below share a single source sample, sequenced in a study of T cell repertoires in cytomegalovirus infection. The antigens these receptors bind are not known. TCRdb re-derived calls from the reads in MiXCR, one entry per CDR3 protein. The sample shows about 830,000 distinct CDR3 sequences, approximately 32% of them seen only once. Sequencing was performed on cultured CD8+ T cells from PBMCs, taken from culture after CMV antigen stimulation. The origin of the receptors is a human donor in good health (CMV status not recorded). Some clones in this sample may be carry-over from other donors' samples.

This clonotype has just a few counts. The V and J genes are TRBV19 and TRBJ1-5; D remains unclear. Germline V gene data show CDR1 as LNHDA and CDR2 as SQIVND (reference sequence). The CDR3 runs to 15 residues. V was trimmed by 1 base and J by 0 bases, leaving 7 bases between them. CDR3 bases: TGTGCCAGTAGTATAGTCAGAGATAGCAATCAGCCCCAGCATTTT. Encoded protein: CASSIVRDSNQPQHF.

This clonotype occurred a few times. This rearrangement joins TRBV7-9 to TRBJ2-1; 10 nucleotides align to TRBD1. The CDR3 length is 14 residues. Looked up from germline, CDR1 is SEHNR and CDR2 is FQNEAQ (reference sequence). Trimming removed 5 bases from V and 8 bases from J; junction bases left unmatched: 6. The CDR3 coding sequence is TGTGCCAGCAGCACCGGGACAGGGGACCATGAGCAGTTCTTC. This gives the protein CASSTGTGDHEQFF.

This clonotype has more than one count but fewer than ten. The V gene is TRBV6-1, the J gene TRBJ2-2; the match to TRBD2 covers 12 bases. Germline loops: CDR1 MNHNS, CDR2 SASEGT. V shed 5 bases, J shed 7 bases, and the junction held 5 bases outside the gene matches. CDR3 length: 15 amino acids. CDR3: CASSILAGGGGELFF. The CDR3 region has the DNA TGTGCCAGCAGTATACTAGCGGGGGGCGGCGGGGAGCTGTTTTTT.

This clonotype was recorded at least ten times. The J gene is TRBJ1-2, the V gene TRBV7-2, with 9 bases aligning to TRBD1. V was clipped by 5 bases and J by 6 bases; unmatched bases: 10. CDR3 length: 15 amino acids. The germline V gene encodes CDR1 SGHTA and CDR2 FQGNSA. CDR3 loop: CASSGRDRVLDGYTF. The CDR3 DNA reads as TGTGCCAGCAGCGGACGGGACAGGGTCTTGGATGGCTACACCTTC.

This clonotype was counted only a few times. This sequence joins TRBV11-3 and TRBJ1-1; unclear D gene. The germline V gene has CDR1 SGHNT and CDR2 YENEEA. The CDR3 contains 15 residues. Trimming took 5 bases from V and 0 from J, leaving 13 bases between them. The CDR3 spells CASSESHLMNTEAFF. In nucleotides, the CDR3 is TGTGCCAGCAGCGAGAGTCACCTAATGAACACTGAAGCTTTCTTT.

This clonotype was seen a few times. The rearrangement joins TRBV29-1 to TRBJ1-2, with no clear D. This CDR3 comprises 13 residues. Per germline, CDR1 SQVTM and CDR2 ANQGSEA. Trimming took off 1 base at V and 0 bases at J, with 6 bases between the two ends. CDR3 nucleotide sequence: TGCAGCGTTGAAGTACCAACTAACTATGGCTACACCTTC. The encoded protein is CSVEVPTNYGYTF.

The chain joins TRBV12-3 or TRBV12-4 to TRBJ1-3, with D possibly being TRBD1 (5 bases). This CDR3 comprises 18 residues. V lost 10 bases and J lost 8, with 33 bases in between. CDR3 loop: CANKPGVLRSSVRDTIYF. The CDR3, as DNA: TGTGCCAACAAACCGGGGGTACTTCGGTCCTCGGTCAGGGACACCATATATTTT.

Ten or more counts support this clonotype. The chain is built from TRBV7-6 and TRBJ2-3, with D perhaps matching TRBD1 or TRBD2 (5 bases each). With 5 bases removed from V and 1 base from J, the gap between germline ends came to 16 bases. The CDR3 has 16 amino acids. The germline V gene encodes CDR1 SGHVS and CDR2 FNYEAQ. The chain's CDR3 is CASSPGRAPGTDTQYF. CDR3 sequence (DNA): TGTGCCAGCAGCCCAGGGCGGGCCCCGGGCACAGATACGCAGTATTTT.

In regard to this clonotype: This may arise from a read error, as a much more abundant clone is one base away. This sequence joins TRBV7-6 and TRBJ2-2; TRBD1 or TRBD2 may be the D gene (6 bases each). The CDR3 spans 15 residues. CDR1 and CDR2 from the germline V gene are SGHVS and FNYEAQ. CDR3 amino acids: CVSSQRGEGTGELFF. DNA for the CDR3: TGTGTCAGCAGCCAGAGGGGGGAAGGCACCGGGGAGCTGTTTTTT.

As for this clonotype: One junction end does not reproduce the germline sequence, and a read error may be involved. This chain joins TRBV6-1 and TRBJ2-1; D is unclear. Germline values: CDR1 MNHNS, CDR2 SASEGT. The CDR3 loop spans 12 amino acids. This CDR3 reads CASVNGYIEQFF. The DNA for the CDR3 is TGTGCCAGCGTGAATGGCTACATTGAGCAGTTCTTC.

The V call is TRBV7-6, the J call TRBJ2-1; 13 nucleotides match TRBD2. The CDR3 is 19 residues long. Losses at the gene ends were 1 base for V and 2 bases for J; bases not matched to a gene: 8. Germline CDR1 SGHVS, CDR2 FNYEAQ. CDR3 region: CASSLEGTSGANAYNEQFF. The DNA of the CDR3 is TGTGCCAGCAGCTTAGAGGGGACTAGCGGGGCTAACGCCTACAATGAGCAGTTCTTC.

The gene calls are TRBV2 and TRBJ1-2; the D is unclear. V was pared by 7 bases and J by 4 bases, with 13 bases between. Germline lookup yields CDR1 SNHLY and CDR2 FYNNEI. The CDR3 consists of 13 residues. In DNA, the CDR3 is TGTGCCAGCATGGGAAGGGTTAGCTATGGCTACACCTTC. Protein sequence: CASMGRVSYGYTF.